The 19 T cell receptor beta chains presented below share a single source sample, sequenced in a study of blood T cells in healthy people across ages. Primers used in a second PCR of about 6 to 11 cycles were a sample-barcoded 5' primer and a J-beta primer mix. TCRdb analysed the 5' RACE reads with MiXCR anew, one entry per CDR3 protein. The repertoire includes about 1,400,000 distinct CDR3 sequences, roughly 59% of them detected once, and approximately 7% sits in the top ten. Sample: blood. The receptor source for this set is a man between 18 and 29 years old in good health.

The chain has TRBV6-2 or TRBV6-3 and TRBJ2-7, with a possible D match to TRBD1 (6 bases). Deletions cut 6 bases from V and 3 bases from J, with 12 bases between. Germline V CDR1 and CDR2: MNHEY, SVGEGT. The CDR3 contains 13 residues. This chain's CDR3 is CASRGDTFYEQYF. The CDR3 nucleotides are TGTGCCAGCAGAGGGGACACCTTCTACGAGCAGTACTTC.

The V call is TRBV3-1, the J call TRBJ2-1; 11 positions agree with TRBD2. This CDR3 has 16 residues. Germline CDR1 LGHDT, CDR2 YNNKEL (reference sequence). Trimming cost V 4 bases and J 6 bases; bases outside gene matches: 8. Here the CDR3 DNA reads TGTGCCAGCAGCCCAATAGCGGGAGGGGGACTCAATGAGCAGTTCTTC. Its protein is CASSPIAGGGLNEQFF.

This clonotype was counted a single time. The chain links TRBV21-1 to TRBJ2-7; TRBD2 was called by the table and not checked on the DNA. TRBV21-1 is termed a pseudogene. The length of the CDR3 is 15 residues. The CDR3 spells CASSITSGSSYEQYF. The CDR3, as DNA: TGTGCCAGCAGCATTACTAGCGGGAGTTCCTACGAGCAGTACTTC.

This clonotype was seen a handful of times. V and J are TRBV5-1 and TRBJ2-2; 9 nucleotides align to TRBD1. The CDR3 is made up of 15 amino acids. CDR1 is SGHRS, CDR2 YFSETQ, per germline. J was trimmed by 5 bases and V by 0 bases; bases with no gene match: 2. CDR3 sequence reads: CASSLAGTGTGELFF. The CDR3 DNA follows: TGCGCCAGCAGCTTGGCGGGGACAGGGACCGGGGAGCTGTTTTTT. Filled out from reference TRBV5-1 and TRBJ2-2, the complete variable domain reads KAGVTQTPRYLIKTRGQQVTLSCSPISGHRSVSWYQQTPGQGLQFLFEYFSETQRNKGNFPGRFSGRQFSNSRSEMNVSTLELGDSALYLCASSLAGTGTGELFFGEGSRLTVL.

This rearrangement joins TRBV20-1 to TRBJ2-3; 7 nucleotides match TRBD1. Germline V lookup: CDR1 DFQATT, CDR2 SNEGSKA (reference sequence). The CDR3 sequence is 15 residues long. The trim removed 5 bases at V and 4 bases at J, leaving 12 bases unmatched. The CDR3 DNA reads TGCAGTGCTGACCTCCGAGGACAGGTCCCAGATACGCAGTATTTT. This encodes CSADLRGQVPDTQYF.

The chain recombines TRBV10-3 with TRBJ2-3; TRBD2 agrees at 13 bases. J gave up 2 bases and V 4 bases, and 6 bases lay outside the gene matches. The CDR3 has 17 residues. Germline CDR1 ENHRY, CDR2 SYGVKD. The CDR3 is CAISGLAGGLPTDTQYF. CDR3 in DNA: TGTGCCATCAGTGGACTAGCGGGGGGCCTCCCCACAGATACGCAGTATTTT.

In nucleotides, the CDR3 is TGCAGTGCTAGAGTGTTGGTAGCGGGAGGCCGAGAGCAGTACTTC. Protein product: CSARVLVAGGREQYF. The V call is TRBV20-1, the J call TRBJ2-5; TRBD2 matches 10 bases. Losses at the gene ends were 1 base for V and 11 bases for J; bases not matched to a gene: 13. This CDR3 region has 15 residues. CDR1 is DFQATT and CDR2 is SNEGSKA in the germline V gene (reference sequence).

This chain links TRBV20-1 with TRBJ2-1; 8 positions match TRBD1. CDR3 length equals 15 residues. The germline CDR1 and CDR2 sequences are DFQATT and SNEGSKA (reference sequence). Trimming at V came to 3 bases and at J to 6 bases, leaving 10 bases not matched to a gene. The CDR3 sequence is CSASKDRVLGNEQFF. The CDR3 DNA follows: TGCAGTGCTAGTAAGGACAGGGTGTTAGGCAATGAGCAGTTCTTC.

The V call is TRBV20-1, the J call TRBJ2-7; 10 bases map to TRBD2. The CDR3 consists of 15 residues. With 6 bases clipped from V and 4 bases from J, the junction kept 12 bases outside the gene matches. CDR1 and CDR2 (germline): DFQATT, SNEGSKA (reference sequence). CDR3 loop: CSAPLGVAGGYEQYF. Here the CDR3 DNA reads TGCAGTGCCCCCCTCGGGGTAGCGGGAGGATACGAGCAGTACTTC.

There are a few counts of this clonotype. V usage is TRBV27 and J usage is TRBJ2-7; TRBD2 matches at 10 bases. The junction had 6 bases not matched to a gene; V was cut back by 5 bases and J by 2 bases. The CDR3 runs to 15 residues. From germline, CDR1 is MNHEY and CDR2 SMNVEV (reference sequence). In nucleotides, the CDR3 is TGTGCCAGCAGTGCAGCTAGCGGGAGTCCCTACGAGCAGTACTTC. This encodes CASSAASGSPYEQYF.

The chain joins TRBV20-1 to TRBJ2-5; D gene ambiguous. Germline CDR1 is DFQATT and CDR2 is SNEGSKA (reference sequence). V was trimmed by 8 bases and J by 2 bases, leaving 15 bases between them. The CDR3 runs 13 residues. CDR3 bases: TGCAGTTCCCCTGAAAACGGGCAAGAGACCCAGTACTTC. Amino acid sequence: CSSPENGQETQYF.

This chain connects TRBV6-5 to TRBJ2-7, with D tentatively TRBD2 (6 bases). V lost 4 bases and J 2 bases, leaving 15 bases between the germline ends. The CDR3 covers 15 residues. Per germline, CDR1 MNHEY and CDR2 SVGAGI. The CDR3 DNA reads as TGTGCCAGCAGTTCACCTGGAGGGCTTCCCTACGAGCAGTACTTC. This encodes CASSSPGGLPYEQYF.

This chain uses TRBV20-1 with TRBJ2-3; TRBD2 aligns across 8 bases. This CDR3 comprises 16 residues. The V gene's germline CDR1 is DFQATT and CDR2 SNEGSKA (reference sequence). The junction had 5 bases not matched to a gene; V was cut back by 0 bases and J by 0 bases. The CDR3 region is CSARDQLAVSTDTQYF. CDR3 DNA: TGCAGTGCTAGAGATCAACTAGCGGTGAGCACAGATACGCAGTATTTT.

This clonotype showed up many times. This chain uses TRBV2 with TRBJ1-2; D gene uncertain. Germline V gives CDR1 SNHLY, CDR2 FYNNEI. V was shortened by 6 bases and J by 6 bases, with 14 bases between the two germline ends. This CDR3 contains 13 residues. The CDR3 sequence is CASSRTYVDGYTF. The CDR3 DNA is TGTGCCAGCAGCCGTACCTACGTGGATGGCTACACCTTC.

The V gene is TRBV29-1, the J gene TRBJ2-1, with 14 bases matching TRBD2. The CDR3 loop spans 20 amino acids. Germline V CDR1 and CDR2: SQVTM, ANQGSEA. Unmatched junction bases numbered 15, after V lost 5 bases and J lost 0 bases. In DNA, the CDR3 is TGCAGCGTTCAAACCCTAACGGGACTAGCGGGAGCCAGCTCCTACAATGAGCAGTTCTTC. As protein: CSVQTLTGLAGASSYNEQFF.

This clonotype was observed a single time. The J gene is TRBJ2-3, the V gene TRBV20-1; 7 bases are a match to TRBD2. The CDR3 totals 16 residues. Germline CDR1 DFQATT, CDR2 SNEGSKA (reference sequence). After removal of 7 bases from V and 8 bases from J, the junction contained 21 bases not matched to a gene. The DNA of the CDR3 is TGCAGTGTAGGGATGGGGCTAGCGGCAAGGGAAGGTACGCAGTATTTT. Amino acid sequence: CSVGMGLAAREGTQYF.

This clonotype was picked up a small number of times. A junction boundary mismatches the germline segment, possibly from a read error. The CDR3 here is CASGDGWVQYF. The CDR3 DNA reads as TGTGCCAGCGGTGACGGGTGGGTTCAGTACTTC. This chain joins TRBV25-1 and TRBJ2-4; D gene unclear. This CDR3 region has 11 residues. CDR1 is MGHDK, CDR2 SYGVNS, per germline.

In its sample, this clonotype was seen a few times. The J gene is TRBJ2-5, the V gene TRBV9; D not certain. Trimming stripped 3 bases from V and 7 bases from J, with 7 bases between. Per germline, CDR1 SGDLS and CDR2 YYNGEE. This CDR3 is built from 11 residues. CDR3 in DNA: TGTGCCAGCAGCGGAACGGGGACCCAGTACTTC. Protein sequence: CASSGTGTQYF.

The rearrangement joins TRBV7-9 to TRBJ2-1; 8 bases map to TRBD2. This CDR3 spans 14 amino acids. Unmatched junction bases numbered 6, after V lost 5 bases and J lost 6 bases. Germline values: CDR1 SEHNR, CDR2 FQNEAQ (reference sequence). This chain's CDR3 is CASSEPGLVNEQFF. CDR3 nucleotides: TGTGCCAGCAGCGAGCCGGGACTAGTCAATGAGCAGTTCTTC.